Reported below is one T cell receptor (beta chain). The data stem from a study of beta chain features in type 1 diabetes. Blood was drawn once from each donor into heparinised tubes. The draws averaged about 110 mL. CDR1 is PRHDT, CDR2 FYEKMQ, per germline (reference sequence). The CDR3 loop spans 17 amino acids. J was trimmed by 3 bases and V by 4 bases; bases with no gene match: 8. All of the isolated RNA was reverse transcribed, so expressed TCRB transcripts were sequenced. The data were produced by immunoSEQ multiplex PCR, yet TCRdb's version contains in-frame clones alone and is incomplete. This table holds some 400,000 clones, over 13% found once.

The sequenced sample was naive CD4+ T cells from blood. The chain couples TRBV13 to TRBJ2-3; 12 bases map to TRBD2. This sequence originates from a young woman in good health. CDR3 residues: CASSSRLAGVQTDTQYF. The DNA of the CDR3 is TGTGCCAGCAGCTCCCGACTAGCGGGAGTCCAGACAGATACGCAGTATTTT.